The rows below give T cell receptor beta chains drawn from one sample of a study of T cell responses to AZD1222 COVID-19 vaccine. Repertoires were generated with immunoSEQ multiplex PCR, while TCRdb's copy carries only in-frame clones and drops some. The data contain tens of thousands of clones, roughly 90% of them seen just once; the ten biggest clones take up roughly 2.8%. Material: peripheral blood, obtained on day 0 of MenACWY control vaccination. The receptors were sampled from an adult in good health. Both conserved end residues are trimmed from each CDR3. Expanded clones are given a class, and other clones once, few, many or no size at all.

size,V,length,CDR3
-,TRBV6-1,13,ASSELAGVPDTQY
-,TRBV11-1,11,ASSRDRSYEQY
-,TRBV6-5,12,ASTGGDSGNTIY
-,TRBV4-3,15,ASSRTSGGAVYNEQF
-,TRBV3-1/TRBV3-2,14,ASSQVWGEPMGGYT
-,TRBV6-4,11,ASSESIVTEAF
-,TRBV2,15,ASSFPTSGDSTDTQY
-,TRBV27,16,ASSLFSSGGSGTGELF
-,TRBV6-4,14,ASSDLAGGSTDTQY
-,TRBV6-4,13,ASREGQEGSYEQY
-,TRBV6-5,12,ASSFLTGGSVLT
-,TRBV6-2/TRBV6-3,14,ASSYSIQRMNTEAF
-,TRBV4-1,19,ASSRLVTPLLAGGPQNIQY
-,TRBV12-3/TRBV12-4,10,ASSLSNTEAF
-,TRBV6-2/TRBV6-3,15,ASSLNRGTVTNSPLH
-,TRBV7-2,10,ASSFGNNEQF
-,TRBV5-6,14,ASSQKGAGSNQPQH
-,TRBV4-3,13,ASSQETSGYHEQY
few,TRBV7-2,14,ASSLAGQGSNSPLH
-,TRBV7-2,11,ASSLVSGEKLF
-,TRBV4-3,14,ASSQDHWGGQETQY
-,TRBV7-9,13,ASSPPGGAYNEQF
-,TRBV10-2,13,ASRGRGGALETQY
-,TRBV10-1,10,ASTRTGYGYT
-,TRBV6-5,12,ASSTGPSLSPLH
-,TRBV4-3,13,ASSQYRGLNEKLF
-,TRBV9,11,ASSEEANTEAF
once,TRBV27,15,ASSLAPPWRGVGEQY
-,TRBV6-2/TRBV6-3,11,ASSYSARQPQH
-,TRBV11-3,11,ASSRRGAYEQY
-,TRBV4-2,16,ASSQGTSGGYSLETQY
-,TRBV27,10,ASRGLNYEQY